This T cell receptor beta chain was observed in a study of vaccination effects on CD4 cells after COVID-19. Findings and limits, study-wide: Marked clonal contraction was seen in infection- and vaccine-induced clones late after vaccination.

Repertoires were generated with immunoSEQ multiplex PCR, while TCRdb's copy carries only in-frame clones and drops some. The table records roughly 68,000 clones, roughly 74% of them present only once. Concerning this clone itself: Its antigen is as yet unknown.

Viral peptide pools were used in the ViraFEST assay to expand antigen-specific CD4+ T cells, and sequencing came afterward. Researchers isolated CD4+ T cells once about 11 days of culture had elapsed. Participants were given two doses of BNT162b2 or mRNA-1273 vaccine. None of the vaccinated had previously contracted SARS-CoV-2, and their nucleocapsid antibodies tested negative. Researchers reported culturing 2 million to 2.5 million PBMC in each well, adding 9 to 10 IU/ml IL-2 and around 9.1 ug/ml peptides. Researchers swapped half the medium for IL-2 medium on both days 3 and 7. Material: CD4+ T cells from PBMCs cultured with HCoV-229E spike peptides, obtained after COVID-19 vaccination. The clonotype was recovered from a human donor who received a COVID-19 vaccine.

CDR3 sequence: CASSLTVADYGYTF. The CDR3 DNA sequence: TGTGCCAGCAGCCTAACGGTGGCAGACTATGGCTACACCTTC. The chain has TRBV3-1 (or the pseudogene TRBV3-2) and TRBJ1-2; D not resolved. The V end was cut by 4 bases, the J end by 3 bases, with 12 bases between. The germline CDR1 and CDR2 sequences are LGHDT and YNNKEL (reference sequence). This CDR3 is built from 14 residues.